The TCR beta chain under discussion was sequenced for a study of CD8 T cells in Susac syndrome. Whole-study findings and limits: The greatest CD8+ clonal expansion in Susac occurred in TEMRA cells and in active patients.

With respect to this clonotype: Its antigen is not identified.

The V gene's germline CDR1 is WSHSY and CDR2 SAAADI. This CDR3 is 15 amino acids long. Deletions cut 5 bases from V and 4 bases from J, with 17 bases between. The RNA, about 0.5 to 1 ug, was put through reverse transcription using random hexamers. TCRdb re-analysed the immunoSEQ multiplex PCR reads in MiXCR, keeping a single row per CDR3 protein. The data contain around 130,000 distinct CDR3 sequences, around 94% of them seen just once; the ten biggest clones take up 0.28%. The clonotype comes from a human donor with Susac syndrome. Sequenced input: CD8+ T cells from PBMCs. The chain joins TRBV10-2 to TRBJ2-5; D call uncertain. The CDR3 nucleotides read TGCGCCAGCAGTCCCGGACGGACCTTTACAGAGACCCAGTACTTC. The encoded protein is CASSPGRTFTETQYF.